Described below is a single TCR beta chain sequence and its context. Original processing methods: Estimation of nucleated cell counts relied on the amplification of reference gene primers. Repertoires were generated with immunoSEQ multiplex PCR, while TCRdb's copy carries only in-frame clones and drops some. V, J and clone size are taken as reported in that table, and D and trimming were inferred from the DNA itself. The repertoire holds approximately 100,000 clones, with around nine tenths as singletons. These data originate in a study of blood T cell repertoires in COVID-19. Between the trimmed V and J ends, which lost 8 bases and 0 bases, there was a span of 11 bases. This CDR3 has 14 amino acids. Germline CDR1 is SNHLY and CDR2 is FYNNEI.

The rearrangement uses TRBV2 and TRBJ1-5; the D is unclear. The sequencing input was peripheral blood. This clonotype was sampled from a man aged 45-65 years with acute or convalescent COVID-19. As DNA, the CDR3 is TGTGCCAGCGGAGGGTCAAATAGCAATCAGCCCCAGCATTTT. It specifies CASGGSNSNQPQHF.